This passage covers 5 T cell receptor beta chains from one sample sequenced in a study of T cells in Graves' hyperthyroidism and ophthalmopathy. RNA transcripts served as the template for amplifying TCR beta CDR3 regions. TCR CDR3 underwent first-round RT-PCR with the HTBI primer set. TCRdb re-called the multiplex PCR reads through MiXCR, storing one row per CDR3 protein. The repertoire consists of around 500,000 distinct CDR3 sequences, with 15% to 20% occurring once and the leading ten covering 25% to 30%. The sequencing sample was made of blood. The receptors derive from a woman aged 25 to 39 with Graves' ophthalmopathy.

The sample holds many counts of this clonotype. CDR3 nucleotides: TGCGCCAGCAGCTTACCTACCTATGACGGCTATGGCTACACCTTC. The encoded protein is CASSLPTYDGYGYTF. V gene TRBV5-1 combines with J gene TRBJ1-2; D gene uncertain. This CDR3 has 15 residues. V lost 2 bases and J 4 bases, leaving 15 bases between the germline ends. The germline V gene encodes CDR1 SGHRS and CDR2 YFSETQ.

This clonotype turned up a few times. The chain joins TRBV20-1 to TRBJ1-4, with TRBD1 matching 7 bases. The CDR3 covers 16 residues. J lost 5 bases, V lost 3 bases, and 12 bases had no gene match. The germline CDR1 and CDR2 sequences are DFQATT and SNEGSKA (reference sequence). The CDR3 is CSARDRHRALNEKLFF. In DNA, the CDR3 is TGCAGTGCTAGGGACAGGCACAGGGCCCTAAATGAAAAACTGTTTTTT.

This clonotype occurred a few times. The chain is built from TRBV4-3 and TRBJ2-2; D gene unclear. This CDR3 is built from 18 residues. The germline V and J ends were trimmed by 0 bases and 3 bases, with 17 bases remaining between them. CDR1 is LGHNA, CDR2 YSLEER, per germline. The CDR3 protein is CASSQDQGQRRDTGELFF. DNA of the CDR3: TGCGCCAGCAGCCAAGATCAAGGTCAACGCCGAGACACCGGGGAGCTGTTTTTT.

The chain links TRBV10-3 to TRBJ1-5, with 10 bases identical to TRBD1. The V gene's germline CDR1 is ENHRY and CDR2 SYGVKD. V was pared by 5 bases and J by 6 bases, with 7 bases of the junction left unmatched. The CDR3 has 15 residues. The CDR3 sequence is CAISQGTGASQPQHF. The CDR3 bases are TGTGCCATCAGTCAGGGGACAGGGGCTAGTCAGCCCCAGCATTTT.

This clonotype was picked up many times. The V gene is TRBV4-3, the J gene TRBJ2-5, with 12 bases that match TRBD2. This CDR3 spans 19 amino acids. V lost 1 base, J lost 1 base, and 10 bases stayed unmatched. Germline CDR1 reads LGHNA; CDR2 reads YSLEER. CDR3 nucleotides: TGCGCCAGCAGCCAAGTACTAGCGGGAGGAATCGGCACCCAAGAGACCCAGTACTTC. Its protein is CASSQVLAGGIGTQETQYF.